This T cell receptor (beta chain) emerged from a study of blood T cell repertoires in COVID-19. Only in-frame clones appear in the TCRdb table, and some are missing; sequencing was by immunoSEQ multiplex PCR. Altogether 100,000 to 150,000 clones are present, roughly 69% being singletons, with the ten largest covering about 2.2%. The clonotype originates from an older woman with acute or convalescent COVID-19. The sample taken for sequencing was peripheral blood.

The CDR3 region has the DNA TGTGCCAGCAGCCTAAGCGGGGGGGCCGTTGAGACCCAGTACTTC. It specifies CASSLSGGAVETQYF. The V and J genes are TRBV5-4 and TRBJ2-5; TRBD2 matches 10 bases. The J segment lost 5 bases and the V segment lost 4 bases, leaving 8 bases of the junction unmatched. The germline CDR1 and CDR2 sequences are SGHNT and YYREEE (reference sequence). CDR3 length equals 15 residues.